This T cell receptor (beta chain) was documented in a study of T cells in Graves' hyperthyroidism and ophthalmopathy. At least ten counts were recorded for this clonotype. On the basis of clinical symptoms, serum thyroxine and TRAb, thyroid ultrasound and orbital computed tomography, diagnoses were made. Trimming took off 5 bases at V and 10 bases at J, with 11 bases between the two ends. This CDR3 contains 11 residues. Germline CDR1 reads SEHNR; CDR2 reads FQNEAQ (reference sequence). TCR beta CDR3 regions were amplified from RNA. The study used the HTBI primer set for a first-round RT-PCR of the TCR CDR3. TCRdb processed the multiplex PCR reads anew with MiXCR; each CDR3 protein has one entry. The profile shows hundreds of thousands of distinct CDR3 sequences, more than 12% of them singletons.

This TCR was sampled from a young woman with Graves' hyperthyroidism. The sequenced sample consisted of blood. The chain employs TRBV7-9 and TRBJ1-1, with D unresolved. The CDR3 sequence is CASSTSEGAFF. The CDR3 DNA follows: TGTGCCAGCAGCACGTCCGAGGGAGCTTTCTTT.